These 24 T cell receptor beta chains were sequenced from one sample in a study of cytomegalovirus exposure and HLA in healthy donors. A multiplex PCR was run with 60 Vbeta primers and 13 Jbeta primers. The table came from immunoSEQ multiplex PCR; TCRdb's copy has only in-frame clones and leaves some out. The sample has roughly 140,000 clones, roughly 63% seen once. Input material: PBMCs. Every receptor here comes from a woman aged 55-70 years in good health and CMV-seropositive.

In its sample, this clone was seen a few times. J is TRBJ1-2 and V is TRBV19, with 9 bases fitting TRBD1. Germline V gene data show CDR1 as LNHDA and CDR2 as SQIVND (reference sequence). Unmatched junction bases numbered 8, after V lost 5 bases and J lost 4 bases. The CDR3 length is 15 residues. In DNA, the CDR3 is TGTGCCAGTAGTCCACAACGGACAGGGGCCTATGGCTACACCTTC. Translated, it gives CASSPQRTGAYGYTF.

V is TRBV5-6 and J is TRBJ2-2, with D maybe TRBD2 (6 bases). The V gene's germline CDR1 is SGHDT and CDR2 YYEEEE. The CDR3 has 17 residues. The ends were cut back, 2 bases at V and 2 bases at J, with 16 bases in the middle. CDR3 nucleotides: TGTGCCAGCAGCTTTTCTCCGAGCGGGCTTAACACCGGGGAGCTGTTTTTT. Translating it yields CASSFSPSGLNTGELFF.

This rearrangement joins TRBV5-1 to TRBJ2-5, with D possibly TRBD1 on 5 matching bases. From germline, CDR1 is SGHRS and CDR2 YFSETQ. Trimming took 0 bases from V and 7 from J, leaving 19 bases between them. This CDR3 spans 16 amino acids. CDR3: CASSLAATGPSGTQYF. Here the CDR3 DNA reads TGCGCCAGCAGCTTGGCCGCCACAGGCCCCTCAGGGACCCAGTACTTC.

The chain combines TRBV10-3 with TRBJ2-7, with 9 nucleotides matching TRBD2. The CDR3 consists of 12 residues. Germline CDR1 is ENHRY and CDR2 is SYGVKD. V trimming: 6 bases; J trimming: 3 bases; junction bases outside the gene matches: 0. CDR3 sequence: CAIRTSGYEQYF. The DNA for the CDR3 is TGTGCCATCAGGACTAGCGGCTACGAGCAGTACTTC.

This chain connects TRBV9 to TRBJ2-1; D might be TRBD2 (5 bases). V dropped 2 bases and J dropped 8 bases, with 20 bases sitting between them. Germline values: CDR1 SGDLS, CDR2 YYNGEE. The CDR3 consists of 16 residues. DNA for the CDR3: TGTGCCAGCAGCGTCCGGCAACTAGGAGGCGTAGATGAGCAGTTCTTC. This gives the protein CASSVRQLGGVDEQFF.

This sequence joins TRBV28 and TRBJ2-3; 7 nucleotides align to TRBD1. V lost 6 bases and J lost 2; bases outside the gene matches: 5. The CDR3 is made up of 14 amino acids. The germline V gene encodes CDR1 MDHEN and CDR2 SYDVKM. The CDR3 sequence is CASRTGSFTDTQYF. The DNA for the CDR3 is TGTGCCAGCAGGACAGGGAGTTTCACAGATACGCAGTATTTT.

The J gene is TRBJ2-3, the V gene TRBV6-5, with a tentative D call TRBD2 (7 bases). From germline, CDR1 is MNHEY and CDR2 SVGAGI. The CDR3 has 16 residues. Trimming removed 0 bases at V and 1 base at J, with 11 bases between. The CDR3 nucleotides read TGTGCCAGCAGTTACTCGAGAGGGGGGGGCACAGATACGCAGTATTTT. Translation: CASSYSRGGGTDTQYF.

This chain links TRBV11-3 with TRBJ2-5; 8 bases map to TRBD1. V was pared by 1 base and J by 5 bases, with 6 bases of the junction left unmatched. CDR3 length equals 15 residues. CDR1 is SGHNT and CDR2 is YENEEA in the germline V gene. CDR3 in DNA: TGTGCCAGCAGCTTAGGCCAGGGGGCGAGGGAGACCCAGTACTTC. This sequence encodes CASSLGQGARETQYF.

The genes are TRBV19 and TRBJ1-1, with D tentatively TRBD1 (6 bases). Germline V gives CDR1 LNHDA, CDR2 SQIVND (reference sequence). The CDR3 consists of 13 residues. V dropped 6 bases and J dropped 0 bases, with 8 bases sitting between them. For the CDR3, the DNA is TGTGCCAGTAGCGCAGGGGTGAACACTGAAGCTTTCTTT. This sequence encodes CASSAGVNTEAFF.

The chain employs TRBV5-1 and TRBJ2-1, with D perhaps matching TRBD2 (6 bases). CDR1 and CDR2 (germline): SGHRS, YFSETQ. CDR3 length equals 15 residues. The V end was cut by 2 bases, the J end by 0 bases, with 9 bases between. The CDR3 region has the DNA TGCGCCAGCAGCTTACCGGGAGACTCCTACAATGAGCAGTTCTTC. As protein: CASSLPGDSYNEQFF.

This clone was seen only a few times. The rearrangement joins TRBV7-6 to TRBJ1-5; 7 nucleotides align to TRBD1. The CDR3 covers 15 residues. CDR1 is SGHVS, CDR2 FNYEAQ, per germline. V lost 4 bases to trimming and J lost 6 bases; unmatched junction nucleotides: 9. The CDR3 here is CASSSTGAAGQPQHF. DNA of the CDR3: TGTGCCAGCAGCTCCACAGGGGCCGCAGGTCAGCCCCAGCATTTT. Based on the CDR3 plus reference TRBV7-6 and TRBJ1-5, the full variable domain is GAGVSQSPRYKVTKRGQDVALRCDPISGHVSLYWYRQALGQGPEFLTYFNYEAQQDKSGLPNDRFSAERPEGSISTLTIQRTEQRDSAMYRCASSSTGAAGQPQHFGDGTRLSIL.

The chain recombines TRBV7-9 with TRBJ2-7, with 7 bases matching TRBD2. The CDR3 has 17 amino acids. Unmatched junction bases numbered 16, after V lost 5 bases and J lost 3 bases. Germline CDR1 SEHNR, CDR2 FQNEAQ (reference sequence). CDR3 loop: CASSQDVAGVVNYEQYF. CDR3 nucleotides: TGTGCCAGCAGCCAGGACGTAGCGGGTGTCGTTAACTACGAGCAGTACTTC.

V and J are TRBV11-2 and TRBJ2-7; D remains unclear. Trimming took 5 bases from V and 0 from J, leaving 8 bases between them. CDR1 and CDR2 (germline): SGHAT, FQNNGV. The length of the CDR3 is 13 residues. The CDR3 is CASSPDTSYEQYF. CDR3 nucleotide sequence: TGTGCCAGCAGCCCTGACACCTCCTACGAGCAGTACTTC.

This clone has a handful of counts. The chain uses TRBV7-9 and TRBJ1-1, with 8 bases aligning to TRBD1. V lost 2 bases, J lost 10 bases, and 6 bases stayed unmatched. This CDR3 is 13 amino acids long. Germline lookup yields CDR1 SEHNR and CDR2 FQNEAQ (reference sequence). The CDR3 spells CASSLLGGQVAFF. The CDR3 DNA reads as TGTGCCAGCAGCTTATTGGGGGGACAGGTAGCTTTCTTT.

The V and J genes are TRBV4-1 and TRBJ2-5; tentatively, D is TRBD2 (10 bases). This CDR3 has 19 residues. Between the trimmed V and J ends, which lost 3 bases and 4 bases, there was a span of 27 bases. Germline V gives CDR1 MGHRA, CDR2 YSYEKL. Here the CDR3 reads CASSQAGTGSGRAGETQYF. The CDR3 DNA follows: TGCGCCAGCAGCCAGGCCGGGACAGGGAGCGGGAGGGCCGGAGAGACCCAGTACTTC.

The chain joins TRBV5-1 to TRBJ2-3, with 7 bases matching TRBD1. The CDR3 covers 14 residues. The germline V gene encodes CDR1 SGHRS and CDR2 YFSETQ. Trimming took 4 bases from V and 2 from J; bases not matched to a gene: 4. Here the CDR3 DNA reads TGCGCCAGCAGCCCGGGACAGACCACAGATACGCAGTATTTT. This codes for CASSPGQTTDTQYF.

The rearrangement links TRBV10-3 to TRBJ2-1; 11 bases line up with TRBD2. This CDR3 has 18 amino acids. Per germline, CDR1 ENHRY and CDR2 SYGVKD. The V and J ends lost 0 bases and 4 bases, in that order; junction bases with no gene match: 8. This chain's CDR3 is CAISESKGTSGTYNEQFF. The CDR3 nucleotides read TGTGCCATCAGTGAGTCGAAGGGGACTAGCGGAACATACAATGAGCAGTTCTTC.

This chain joins TRBV7-9 and TRBJ2-7, with a possible D match to TRBD2 (5 bases). CDR3 length: 13 residues. V lost 1 base and J 7 bases, leaving 11 bases between the germline ends. Germline CDR1 and CDR2: SEHNR and FQNEAQ (reference sequence). This CDR3 is CASSLVAPGEQYF. CDR3 DNA sequence: TGTGCCAGCAGCTTAGTAGCGCCGGGGGAGCAGTACTTC.

J is TRBJ2-3 and V is TRBV5-4; a weak D match, TRBD2 (5 bases). Between the trimmed V and J ends, which lost 0 bases and 0 bases, there was a span of 11 bases. The germline V gene encodes CDR1 SGHNT and CDR2 YYREEE (reference sequence). The CDR3 contains 16 residues. As DNA, the CDR3 is TGTGCCAGCAGCTTGGCGGTTAGCGAAAGCACAGATACGCAGTATTTT. It codes for CASSLAVSESTDTQYF. The full variable domain, in which reference TRBV5-4 and TRBJ2-3 provide the parts outside the CDR3, is ETGVTQSPTHLIKTRGQQVTLRCSSQSGHNTVSWYQQALGQGPQFIFQYYREEENGRGNFPPRFSGLQFPNYSSELNVNALELDDSALYLCASSLAVSESTDTQYFGPGTRLTVL.

This chain connects TRBV5-5 to TRBJ1-1; 8 nucleotides match TRBD1. V dropped 4 bases and J dropped 1; count of bases not matched to a gene: 6. Germline loops: CDR1 SGHKS, CDR2 YYEKEE (reference sequence). This CDR3 region has 15 residues. The CDR3 DNA sequence: TGTGCCAGCAGCCTCCAGGGGGCCGAGAACACTGAAGCTTTCTTT. It encodes CASSLQGAENTEAFF.

The CDR3 DNA sequence: TGTGCCTGGAGAGGGACTAGCGGGAGCTACTCCTACAATGAGCAGTTCTTC. Its protein is CAWRGTSGSYSYNEQFF. The V gene is TRBV30, the J gene TRBJ2-1, with 14 bases matching TRBD2. V shed 3 bases, J shed 0 bases, and the junction held 4 bases outside the gene matches. The CDR3 consists of 17 residues. From germline, CDR1 is GTSNPN and CDR2 SVGIG (reference sequence).

V is TRBV7-2 and J is TRBJ2-1, with TRBD2 identical over 9 bases. The germline gives CDR1 SGHTA, CDR2 FQGNSA. The V gene end was trimmed by 3 bases and the J gene end by 5 bases; junction bases not matched to a gene: 5. This CDR3 spans 15 amino acids. The CDR3: CASSFFLAGDNEQFF. The CDR3 nucleotides are TGTGCCAGCAGCTTTTTTTTAGCGGGAGACAATGAGCAGTTCTTC. Full variable domain (missing parts from reference TRBV7-2 and TRBJ2-1): GAGVSQSPSNKVTEKGKDVELRCDPISGHTALYWYRQSLGQGLEFLIYFQGNSAPDKSGLPSDRFSAERTGGSVSTLTIQRTQQEDSAVYLCASSFFLAGDNEQFFGPGTRLTVL.

Written as DNA, the CDR3 is TGTGCCAGCAGTGCCCCAAGGGGGGGGGAGACCCAGTACTTC. This gives the protein CASSAPRGGETQYF. The V and J genes are TRBV28 and TRBJ2-5; tentative D call: TRBD2 (7 bases). The CDR3 is 14 amino acids. The V end lost 5 bases, the J end lost 5 bases, and 15 bases lay between the germline ends. Per the germline V gene, CDR1 is MDHEN and CDR2 is SYDVKM.

V gene TRBV18 combines with J gene TRBJ2-2; the match to TRBD1 covers 8 bases. There are 15 residues in the CDR3. V lost 5 bases, J lost 1 base, and 3 bases stayed unmatched. Germline V gene lookup returns CDR1 KGHSH and CDR2 LQKENI. The CDR3 DNA follows: TGTGCCAGCTCATCCGGGACAGGGAACACCGGGGAGCTGTTTTTT. It yields the protein CASSSGTGNTGELFF.